These 8 T cell receptor beta chains were all obtained from the same sample, sequenced in a study of PD-1 blockade in classical Hodgkin lymphoma. Measured with immunoSEQ multiplex PCR; TCRdb has only the in-frame clones, and not every one. The table includes 20,000 to 30,000 clones, roughly 89% detected once. Time point indicated: newly diagnosed, previously untreated cHL patient sample. Researchers used magnetic negative selection to pull out pure CD4+ T cells from thawed PBMCs. Sequencing was performed on CD4+ T cells from blood. These receptors were taken from a human donor with classical Hodgkin lymphoma.

The J gene is TRBJ2-7, the V gene TRBV7-9; D call uncertain. The V gene lost 5 bases and the J gene lost 2 bases, with 13 bases spanning the gap. The CDR3 consists of 14 residues. The germline V gene has CDR1 SEHNR and CDR2 FQNEAQ (reference sequence). The CDR3 loop reads CASSLGSAPYEQYF. Written as DNA, the CDR3 is TGTGCCAGCAGCCTCGGGTCGGCCCCCTACGAGCAGTACTTC.

The chain couples TRBV19 to TRBJ1-3; no clear D. The CDR3 covers 12 residues. The germline V and J ends were trimmed by 5 bases and 3 bases, with 5 bases remaining between them. Germline lookup yields CDR1 LNHDA and CDR2 SQIVND (reference sequence). The CDR3 sequence is CASSSLGNTIYF. As DNA, the CDR3 is TGTGCCAGTAGTTCACTTGGAAACACCATATATTTT.

The CDR3 is CSVGSRLAYNEQFF. In nucleotides, the CDR3 is TGCAGCGTTGGGTCTAGACTAGCCTACAATGAGCAGTTCTTC. This sequence joins TRBV29-1 and TRBJ2-1; D may be TRBD2 (6 bases). The germline V and J ends were trimmed by 4 bases and 2 bases, with 12 bases remaining between them. CDR1 and CDR2 (germline): SQVTM, ANQGSEA. CDR3 size: 14 residues.

The J gene is TRBJ1-5, the V gene TRBV5-3; D is possibly TRBD1 (6 bases). Being an ORF, TRBV5-3 has a function that is uncertain. Trimming took off 0 bases at V and 4 bases at J, with 8 bases between the two ends. The CDR3 loop spans 14 amino acids. As DNA, the CDR3 is TGTGCCAGAAGCTTGGGGACAGCTAATCAGCCCCAGCATTTT. Its translation is CARSLGTANQPQHF.

The rearrangement links TRBV10-3 to TRBJ2-1; possibly TRBD1 for D (6 bases). The CDR3 has 15 amino acids. Trimming removed 0 bases at V and 5 bases at J, with 11 bases between. The germline V gene has CDR1 ENHRY and CDR2 SYGVKD. CDR3 loop: CAISESGQGNNEQFF. For the CDR3, the DNA is TGTGCCATCAGTGAGTCCGGGCAGGGGAACAATGAGCAGTTCTTC.

V is TRBV4-3 and J is TRBJ1-4, with a tentative D call TRBD1 (6 bases). Germline CDR1 and CDR2: LGHNA and YSLEER. This CDR3 is 15 amino acids long. The ends were cut back, 2 bases at V and 4 bases at J, with 11 bases in the middle. CDR3 sequence (DNA): TGCGCCAGCAGCCAAAACGGACAGATTAATGAAAAACTGTTTTTT. This codes for CASSQNGQINEKLFF.

V is TRBV30 and J is TRBJ2-1; 8 bases line up with TRBD1. This CDR3 contains 13 residues. The germline V gene encodes CDR1 GTSNPN and CDR2 SVGIG (reference sequence). V shed 7 bases, J shed 2 bases, and the junction held 4 bases outside the gene matches. CDR3: CAFSGGPYNEQFF. The CDR3 DNA reads TGTGCCTTCTCAGGGGGCCCCTACAATGAGCAGTTCTTC.

The CDR3 DNA is TGCGCCGGCTCGTCCTCGGGACTAGCGGCAGATACGCAGTATTTT. The encoded protein is CAGSSSGLAADTQYF. This chain uses TRBV5-1 with TRBJ2-3; 11 positions agree with TRBD2. CDR1 and CDR2 from the germline V gene are SGHRS and YFSETQ. CDR3 length: 15 residues. V lost 10 bases to trimming and J lost 4 bases; unmatched junction nucleotides: 11.